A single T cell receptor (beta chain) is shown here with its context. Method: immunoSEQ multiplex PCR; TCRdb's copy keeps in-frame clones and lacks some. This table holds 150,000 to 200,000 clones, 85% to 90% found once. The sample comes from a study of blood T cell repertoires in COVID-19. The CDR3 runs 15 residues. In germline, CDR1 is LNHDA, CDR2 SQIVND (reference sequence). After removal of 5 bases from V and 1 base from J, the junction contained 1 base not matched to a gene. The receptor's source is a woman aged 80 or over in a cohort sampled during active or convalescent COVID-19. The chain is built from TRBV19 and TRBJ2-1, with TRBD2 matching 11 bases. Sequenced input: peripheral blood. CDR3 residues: CASSLAGGSYNEQFF. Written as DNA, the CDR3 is TGTGCCAGTAGTCTAGCGGGAGGTTCCTACAATGAGCAGTTCTTC.